Below are 20 T cell receptor beta chains sequenced from a single sample in a study of T-cell reconstitution after alpha-beta-depleted transplantation in children. Preparation of the TCRbeta library was carried out with unique molecular identifiers. Using its own MiXCR run on the PCR reads, TCRdb lists one record per CDR3 protein. Here the sample spans some 390,000 distinct CDR3 sequences, approximately 20% being singletons. The sequences come from PBMCs from the stem cell graft donor, collected from the stem cell graft. All receptors come from a human donor who donated a stem cell graft to a child with acute myeloid leukemia.

Ten or more counts support this clonotype. This sequence joins TRBV12-3 or TRBV12-4 and TRBJ2-1; D might be TRBD1 or TRBD2, each matching 6 bases. V gave up 1 base and J gave up 5 bases, with 15 bases separating them. The CDR3 sequence is 16 residues long. This chain's CDR3 is CASSLGGTRVNNEQFF. The CDR3 DNA reads TGTGCCAGCAGTTTAGGCGGGACACGGGTCAACAATGAGCAGTTCTTC.

This clonotype was seen many times. The J gene is TRBJ2-1, the V gene TRBV7-2; D possibly corresponds to TRBD2 (6 bases). CDR1 and CDR2 from the germline V gene are SGHTA and FQGNSA. The CDR3 totals 16 residues. The ends were cut back, 4 bases at V and 2 bases at J, with 15 bases in the middle. CDR3 protein: CASSSRRVGPYNEQFF. The DNA of the CDR3 is TGTGCCAGCAGCTCTAGGAGGGTGGGACCCTACAATGAGCAGTTCTTC.

This clonotype was observed many times. This rearrangement joins TRBV29-1 to TRBJ2-1, with a tentative D call TRBD1 (6 bases). V shed 7 bases and J shed 10 bases, with 11 bases lying between them. Germline V lookup: CDR1 SQVTM, CDR2 ANQGSEA. This CDR3 is 10 amino acids long. This chain's CDR3 is CSGTGTEQFF. The CDR3 DNA reads TGCAGCGGCACCGGGACAGAGCAGTTCTTC.

This clonotype was counted at least ten times. This chain joins TRBV20-1 and TRBJ2-1; 9 nucleotides align to TRBD2. This CDR3 has 16 amino acids. CDR1 DFQATT and CDR2 SNEGSKA come from the germline V gene (reference sequence). The trim removed 5 bases at V and 3 bases at J, leaving 11 bases unmatched. The CDR3 spells CSAVPNLAGFYNEQFF. CDR3 DNA: TGCAGTGCTGTGCCTAATCTAGCGGGATTCTACAATGAGCAGTTCTTC.

This clonotype has ten or more counts. J is TRBJ2-2 and V is TRBV28, with D possibly matching TRBD1 (6 bases). Trimming shortened V by 2 bases and J by 5 bases, and 15 bases separated the two germline ends. CDR1 and CDR2 (germline): MDHEN, SYDVKM. CDR3 length: 16 residues. CDR3 protein: CASSLAGGGMTGELFF. The CDR3 DNA reads as TGTGCCAGCAGTTTAGCCGGTGGGGGCATGACCGGGGAGCTGTTTTTT.

This clonotype has more than one count but fewer than ten. This chain links TRBV10-3 with TRBJ2-7, with D perhaps matching TRBD1 or TRBD2 (5 bases each). Germline V CDR1 and CDR2: ENHRY, SYGVKD. V lost 5 bases to trimming and J lost 12 bases, with 20 bases between them. CDR3 length equals 13 residues. This chain's CDR3 is CAISLTEDERGYF. As DNA, the CDR3 is TGTGCCATCAGTTTAACCGAGGACGAGAGGGGGTACTTC.

The CDR3 reads CASSLRNYEQFF. DNA of the CDR3: TGTGCCAGCAGTTTAAGAAACTATGAGCAGTTCTTC. This sequence joins TRBV6-2 or TRBV6-3 and TRBJ2-1, with D uncertain. V lost 4 bases and J 8 bases, leaving 9 bases between the germline ends. CDR3 length: 12 amino acids. The V gene's germline CDR1 is MNHEY and CDR2 SVGEGT.

This clonotype was seen only a few times. The V call is TRBV11-2, the J call TRBJ2-5, with D maybe TRBD2 (5 bases). CDR1 and CDR2 (germline): SGHAT, FQNNGV. This CDR3 is 14 amino acids long. V was clipped by 5 bases and J by 4 bases, with 14 bases between them. CDR3 in amino acids: CASSAVGVGETQYF. CDR3 coding DNA: TGTGCCAGCAGCGCCGTCGGGGTAGGAGAGACCCAGTACTTC.

Turning to this clonotype: One end of the junction varies from germline; a read error may be responsible. The V and J genes are TRBV3-1 and TRBJ2-7; a weak D match, TRBD2 (5 bases). The germline CDR1 and CDR2 sequences are LGHDT and YNNKEL (reference sequence). This CDR3 is 16 amino acids long. CDR3 sequence reads: CAISQDTRGWPYEQYF. Written as DNA, the CDR3 is TGTGCCATCAGCCAAGATACCCGCGGGTGGCCCTACGAGCAGTACTTC.

This clonotype was seen repeatedly, ten times or more. This chain uses TRBV29-1 with TRBJ2-1; a weak D match, TRBD2 (7 bases). The V gene lost 4 bases and the J gene lost 4 bases, with 20 bases spanning the gap. CDR3 size: 16 residues. Germline V lookup: CDR1 SQVTM, CDR2 ANQGSEA. As DNA, the CDR3 is TGCAGCGTTGTGGAGGGGGGGGAGCCACTTTACAATGAGCAGTTCTTC. It translates to CSVVEGGEPLYNEQFF.

This clonotype was detected only a few times. The rearrangement joins TRBV4-2 to TRBJ2-2; D possibly corresponds to TRBD2 (5 bases). V was clipped by 0 bases and J by 0 bases, with 11 bases between them. CDR1 is LGHNA, CDR2 YNFKEQ, per germline. This CDR3 comprises 17 residues. In DNA, the CDR3 is TGTGCCAGCAGCCAAGATAGAGGGCTAGCGAACACCGGGGAGCTGTTTTTT. As protein: CASSQDRGLANTGELFF.

The rearrangement links TRBV4-2 to TRBJ2-3; 7 nucleotides agree with TRBD2. The CDR3 totals 17 residues. Trimming removed 0 bases from V and 0 bases from J; junction bases left unmatched: 6. In germline, CDR1 is LGHNA, CDR2 YNFKEQ. CDR3 nucleotides: TGTGCCAGCAGCCAAGATCAGGCTAGCGGAAGCACAGATACGCAGTATTTT. This codes for CASSQDQASGSTDTQYF.

V and J are TRBV15 and TRBJ2-7; D is undetermined. The CDR3 consists of 15 residues. The V end lost 6 bases, the J end lost 1 base, and 16 bases lay between the germline ends. The germline V gene encodes CDR1 LNHNV and CDR2 YYDKDF (reference sequence). The CDR3 DNA reads TGTGCCACCAGTACAGCCCCAGAGCCATCCTACGAGCAGTACTTC. Translating it yields CATSTAPEPSYEQYF.

The rearrangement joins TRBV3-1 to TRBJ2-7; D gene unclear. The germline V gene encodes CDR1 LGHDT and CDR2 YNNKEL (reference sequence). Trimming took 1 base from V and 3 from J, leaving 10 bases between them. The CDR3 loop spans 14 amino acids. CDR3 DNA: TGTGCCAGCAGCCAAGTCGGAACTGACTACGAGCAGTACTTC. This codes for CASSQVGTDYEQYF.

In this sample, this clonotype turned up a few times. V gene TRBV4-1 combines with J gene TRBJ2-3; TRBD2 agrees at 8 bases. The J segment lost 5 bases and the V segment lost 1 base, leaving 5 bases of the junction unmatched. This CDR3 comprises 15 residues. Germline V gene data show CDR1 as MGHRA and CDR2 as YSYEKL. In DNA, the CDR3 is TGCGCCAGCAGCCAAGGGGCTCTAGCGGGAGATACGCAGTATTTT. This encodes CASSQGALAGDTQYF.

The gene calls are TRBV29-1 and TRBJ2-4; a possible D gene is TRBD2 (5 bases). CDR1 and CDR2 from the germline V gene are SQVTM and ANQGSEA. V shed 7 bases and J shed 0 bases, with 10 bases lying between them. CDR3 size: 13 residues. The CDR3 bases are TGCAGCGCTAGGACTTTAGCCAAAAACATTCAGTACTTC. Its protein is CSARTLAKNIQYF.

This chain links TRBV11-1 with TRBJ2-1; 14 bases align to TRBD2. V shed 5 bases, J shed 10 bases, and the junction held 7 bases outside the gene matches. Per germline, CDR1 SGHAT and CDR2 FQDESV (reference sequence). This CDR3 is 15 amino acids long. In DNA form, the CDR3 reads TGTGCCAGCAGCCATGGACTAGCGGGAGGTGGGGAGCAGTTCTTC. Protein product: CASSHGLAGGGEQFF. Combining the CDR3 with reference TRBV11-1 and TRBJ2-1 gives the whole variable domain EAEVAQSPRYKITEKSQAVAFWCDPISGHATLYWYRQILGQGPELLVQFQDESVVDDSQLPKDRFSAERLKGVDSTLKIQPAELGDSAMYLCASSHGLAGGGEQFFGPGTRLTVL.

The chain joins TRBV5-1 to TRBJ2-1, with D possibly being TRBD1 or TRBD2 (5 bases each). Trimming left V 7 bases short and J 0 bases short, with 14 bases between. The CDR3 totals 15 residues. Germline CDR1 reads SGHRS; CDR2 reads YFSETQ. This CDR3 reads CASGPWGISYNEQFF. Here the CDR3 DNA reads TGCGCCAGCGGGCCGTGGGGGATCTCCTACAATGAGCAGTTCTTC. The full variable domain, its missing parts supplied by reference TRBV5-1 and TRBJ2-1, is KAGVTQTPRYLIKTRGQQVTLSCSPISGHRSVSWYQQTPGQGLQFLFEYFSETQRNKGNFPGRFSGRQFSNSRSEMNVSTLELGDSALYLCASGPWGISYNEQFFGPGTRLTVL.

The sample holds many counts of this clonotype. The chain recombines TRBV20-1 with TRBJ2-7, with no clear D. V was pared by 2 bases and J by 3 bases, with 11 bases between. CDR1 DFQATT and CDR2 SNEGSKA come from the germline V gene (reference sequence). The CDR3 is made up of 13 amino acids. CDR3 region: CSARTASYYEQYF. The DNA for the CDR3 is TGCAGTGCTAGAACAGCCAGCTACTACGAGCAGTACTTC.

The table lists this clonotype with many counts. CDR3 sequence (DNA): TGTGCCAGCAGCTCATGGGACAGGGGGACCGGGGAGCTGTTTTTT. Protein product: CASSSWDRGTGELFF. J is TRBJ2-2 and V is TRBV27; TRBD1 matches 11 bases. Germline V lookup: CDR1 MNHEY, CDR2 SMNVEV (reference sequence). Trimming removed 6 bases from V and 5 bases from J; junction bases left unmatched: 5. The CDR3 totals 15 residues.